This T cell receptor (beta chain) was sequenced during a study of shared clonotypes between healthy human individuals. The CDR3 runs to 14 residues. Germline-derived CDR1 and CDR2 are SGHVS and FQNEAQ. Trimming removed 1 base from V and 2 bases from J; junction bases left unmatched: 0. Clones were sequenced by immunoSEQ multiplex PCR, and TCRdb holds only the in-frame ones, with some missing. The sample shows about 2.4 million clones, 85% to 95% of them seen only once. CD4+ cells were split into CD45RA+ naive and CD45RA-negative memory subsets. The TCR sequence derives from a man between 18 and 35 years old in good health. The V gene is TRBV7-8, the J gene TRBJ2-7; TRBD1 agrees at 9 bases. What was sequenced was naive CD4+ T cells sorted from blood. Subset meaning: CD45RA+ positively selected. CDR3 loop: CASSLGTGAYEQYF. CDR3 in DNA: TGTGCCAGCAGCTTAGGGACAGGGGCCTACGAGCAGTACTTC.